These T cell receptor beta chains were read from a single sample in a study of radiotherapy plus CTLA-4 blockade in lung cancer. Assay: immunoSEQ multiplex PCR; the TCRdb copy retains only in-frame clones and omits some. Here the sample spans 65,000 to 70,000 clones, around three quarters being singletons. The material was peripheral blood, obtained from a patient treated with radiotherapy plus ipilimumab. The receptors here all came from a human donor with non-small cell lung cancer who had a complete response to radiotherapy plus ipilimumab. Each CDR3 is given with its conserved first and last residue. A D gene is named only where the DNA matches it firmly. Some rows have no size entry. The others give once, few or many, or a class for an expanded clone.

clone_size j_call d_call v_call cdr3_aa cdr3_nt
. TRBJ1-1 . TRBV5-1 CASSLAGGGTEAFF TGCGCCAGCAGCTTGGCTGGCGGGGGCACTGAAGCTTTCTTT
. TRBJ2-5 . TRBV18 CASSLQGQETQYF TGTGCCAGCTCACTTCAAGGCCAAGAGACCCAGTACTTC
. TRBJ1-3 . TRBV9 CASSVVGGPGNTIYF TGTGCCAGCAGCGTAGTTGGGGGGCCGGGAAACACCATATATTTT
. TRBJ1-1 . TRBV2 CASSEEQGGEAFF TGTGCCAGCAGTGAGGAACAGGGTGGAGAAGCTTTCTTT
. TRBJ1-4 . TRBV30 CAWSVGHENEKLFF TGTGCCTGGAGTGTTGGACACGAGAATGAAAAACTGTTTTTT
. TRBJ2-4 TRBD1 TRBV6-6 CASSPGTGVAKNIQYF TGTGCCAGCAGCCCCGGGACAGGGGTCGCCAAAAACATTCAGTACTTC
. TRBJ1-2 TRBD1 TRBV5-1 CASRGDRDEGYGYTF TGCGCCAGCAGAGGGGACAGGGACGAGGGCTATGGCTACACCTTC
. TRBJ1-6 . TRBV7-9 CASNTGYGNSPLHF TGTGCCAGCAATACAGGGTACGGAAATTCACCCCTCCACTTT
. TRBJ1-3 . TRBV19 CASSIGEGSSGNTIYF TGTGCCAGTAGTATCGGCGAGGGATCTTCCGGAAACACCATATATTTT
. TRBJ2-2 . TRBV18 CASSPLTTGELFF TGTGCCAGCTCACCACTGACCACCGGGGAGCTGTTTTTT
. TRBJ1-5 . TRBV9 CASILPEGVRQPQHF TGTGCCAGCATCCTCCCGGAGGGGGTGAGGCAGCCCCAGCATTTT
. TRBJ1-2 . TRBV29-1 CSVELTGHGYTF TGCAGCGTTGAGCTAACAGGGCATGGCTACACCTTC
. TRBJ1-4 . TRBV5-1 CASSLAGAPSFF TGCGCCAGCAGCTTGGCAGGGGCGCCCTCCTTTTTT
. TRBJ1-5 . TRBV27 CASSGGPGNQPQHF TGTGCCAGCAGTGGGGGTCCTGGCAATCAGCCCCAGCATTTT
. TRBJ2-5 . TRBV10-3 CATEGSGKETQYF TGTGCCACCGAGGGGAGTGGGAAAGAGACCCAGTACTTC
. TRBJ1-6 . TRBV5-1 CASRMGQGGQSPLHF TGCGCCAGCAGGATGGGGCAAGGGGGGCAGTCACCCCTCCACTTT
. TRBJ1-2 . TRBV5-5 CASSSDYGYTF TGTGCCAGCAGCTCCGATTATGGCTACACCTTC
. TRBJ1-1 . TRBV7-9 CASSSQGAEAFF TGTGCCAGCAGTTCACAGGGCGCTGAAGCTTTCTTT
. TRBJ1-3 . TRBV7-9 CASREGSGVGNTIYF TGTGCCAGCAGGGAGGGGTCAGGGGTTGGAAACACCATATATTTT
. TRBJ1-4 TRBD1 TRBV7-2 CASSLIQGQVREKLFF TGTGCCAGCAGCTTGATACAGGGGCAAGTCCGTGAAAAACTGTTTTTT
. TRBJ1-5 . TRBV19 CASSMWGDQPQHF TGTGCCAGTAGTATGTGGGGGGACCAGCCCCAGCATTTT
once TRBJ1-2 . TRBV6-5 CASSYSKRLGYTF TGTGCCAGCAGTTACTCGAAGCGGCTCGGCTACACCTTC
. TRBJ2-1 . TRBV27 CASGYDSGLSYNEQFF TGTGCCAGCGGTTATGATAGCGGCCTCTCCTACAATGAGCAGTTCTTC
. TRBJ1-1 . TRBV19 CASIVSRTNTEAFF TGTGCCAGTATCGTGAGTAGGACGAACACTGAAGCTTTCTTT
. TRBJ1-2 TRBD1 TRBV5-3 CVRSTTGRNGYTF TGTGTCAGAAGTACGACAGGGAGGAATGGCTACACCTTC
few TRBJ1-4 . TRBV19 CASSMGRGGSVF TGTGCCAGTAGTATGGGAAGGGGTGGCAGCGTTTTT
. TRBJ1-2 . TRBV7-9 CASSQGNNKNYGYTF TGTGCCAGCAGCCAGGGGAACAACAAAAACTATGGCTACACCTTC
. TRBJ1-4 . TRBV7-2 CASSSPNRFNEKLFF TGTGCCAGCAGCTCCCCTAACAGATTTAATGAAAAACTGTTTTTT
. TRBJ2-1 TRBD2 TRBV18 CASSPNSGSGRASVNEQFF TGTGCCAGCTCACCAAACTCGGGTAGCGGGAGGGCCAGTGTGAATGAGCAGTTCTTC
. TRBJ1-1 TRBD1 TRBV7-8 CASSLDGQGGAFF TGTGCCAGCAGCTTAGACGGACAGGGGGGGGCTTTCTTT
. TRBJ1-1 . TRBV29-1 CSVEPAYRGGNTEAFF TGCAGCGTTGAACCGGCCTACCGGGGGGGTAACACTGAAGCTTTCTTT
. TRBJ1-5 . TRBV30 CAWSTGRQPQHF TGTGCCTGGAGTACAGGGCGTCAGCCCCAGCATTTT
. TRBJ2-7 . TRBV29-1 CSVESRYEQYF TGCAGCGTTGAGTCCAGGTACGAGCAGTACTTC
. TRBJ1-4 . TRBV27 CASSPGVRANEKLFF TGTGCCAGCAGTCCGGGGGTTAGGGCTAATGAAAAACTGTTTTTT
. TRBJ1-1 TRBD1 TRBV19 CASSPQRQGAAFF TGTGCCAGTAGTCCGCAACGACAGGGTGCGGCTTTCTTT
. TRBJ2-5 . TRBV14 CASSQVAGSETQYF TGTGCCAGCAGCCAAGTAGCAGGGTCAGAGACCCAGTACTTC
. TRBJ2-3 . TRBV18 CASSPRAASTDTQYF TGTGCCAGCTCACCACGAGCAGCTAGCACAGATACGCAGTATTTT
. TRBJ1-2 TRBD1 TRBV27 CASSHRDRGLFGGYTF TGTGCCAGCAGTCACCGGGACAGGGGTCTATTCGGAGGCTACACCTTC
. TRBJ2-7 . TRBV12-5 CASGYSGISDKQYF TGTGCTAGTGGTTACTCAGGGATATCCGACAAGCAGTACTTC
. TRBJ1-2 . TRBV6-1 CASSETENYGYTF TGTGCCAGCAGTGAGACAGAGAACTATGGCTACACCTTC
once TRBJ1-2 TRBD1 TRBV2 CASRILGQGGAYYGYTF TGTGCCAGCAGGATCCTCGGACAGGGAGGGGCCTACTATGGCTACACCTTC
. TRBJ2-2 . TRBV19 CASSIVEWSGTGELFF TGTGCCAGTAGTATAGTAGAGTGGTCTGGGACCGGGGAGCTGTTTTTT
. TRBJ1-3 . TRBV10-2 CASSESTIKETGDTIYF TGCGCCAGCAGTGAGTCAACAATTAAGGAGACCGGGGACACCATATATTTT
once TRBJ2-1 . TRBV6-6 CASSQQGGSYNEQFF TGTGCCAGCAGTCAACAGGGGGGGAGCTACAATGAGCAGTTCTTC
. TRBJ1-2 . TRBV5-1 CASSPLGGAGYGYTF TGCGCCAGCAGCCCTCTGGGGGGCGCCGGCTATGGCTACACCTTC
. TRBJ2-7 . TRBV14 CASSQVPYEQYF TGTGCCAGCAGCCAAGTCCCCTACGAGCAGTACTTC